This TCR beta chain derives from a study of blood T cell repertoires in COVID-19. Across the study: Spain, Italy and the United States supplied samples that represented acute and convalescent COVID-19.

Authors' analysis steps: For nucleated cells, counts were estimated from reference gene primer amplification. Sequenced by immunoSEQ multiplex PCR; TCRdb stores in-frame clones only, minus some. That table furnishes V, J and clone size, whereas the DNA furnished D and trimming. The sample includes some 360,000 clones, roughly nine tenths of them seen just once. This CDR3 has 17 residues. Seattle enrolled patients during active infection and tracked them longitudinally. V and J are TRBV21-1 and TRBJ2-2; the table's D call, TRBD2, was not checked against the DNA. TRBV21-1 is listed as a pseudogene. What was sequenced was peripheral blood. The sequence came from a woman aged 60-70 years with COVID-19, enrolled during active disease. The CDR3 loop is CASSKAKEKSGAGELFF. The CDR3 nucleotides read TGTGCCAGCAGCAAAGCAAAGGAAAAATCCGGGGCCGGGGAGCTGTTTTTT.